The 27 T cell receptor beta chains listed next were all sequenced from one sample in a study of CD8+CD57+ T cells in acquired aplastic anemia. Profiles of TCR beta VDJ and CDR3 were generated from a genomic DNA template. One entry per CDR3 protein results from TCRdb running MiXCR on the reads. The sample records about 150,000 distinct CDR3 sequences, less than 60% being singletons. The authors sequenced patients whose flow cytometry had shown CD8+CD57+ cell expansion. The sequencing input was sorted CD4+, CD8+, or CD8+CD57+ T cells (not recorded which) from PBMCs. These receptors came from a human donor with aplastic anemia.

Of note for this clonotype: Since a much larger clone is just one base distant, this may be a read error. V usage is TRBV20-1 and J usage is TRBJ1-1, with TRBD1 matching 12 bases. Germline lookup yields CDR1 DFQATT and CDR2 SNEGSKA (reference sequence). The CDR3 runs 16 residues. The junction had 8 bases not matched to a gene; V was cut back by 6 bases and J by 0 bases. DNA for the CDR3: TGCAGTGCCTGGGGGACAGGGGGCCGTTTGAACACTGAAGCTTTCTTT. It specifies CSAWGTGGRLNTEAFF.

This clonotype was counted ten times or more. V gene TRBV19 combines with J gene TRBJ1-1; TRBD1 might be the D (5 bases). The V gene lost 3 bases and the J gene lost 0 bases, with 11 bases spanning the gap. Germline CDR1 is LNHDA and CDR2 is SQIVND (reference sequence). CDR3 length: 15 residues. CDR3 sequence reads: CASSIPGRMNTEAFF. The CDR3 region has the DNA TGTGCCAGTAGTATTCCGGGACGGATGAACACTGAAGCTTTCTTT.

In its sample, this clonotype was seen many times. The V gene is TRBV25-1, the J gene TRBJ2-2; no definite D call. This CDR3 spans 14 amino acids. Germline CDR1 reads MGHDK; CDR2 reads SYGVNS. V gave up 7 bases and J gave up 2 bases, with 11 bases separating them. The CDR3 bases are TGTGCCAGCACCTATGGGGTTAACACCGGGGAGCTGTTTTTT. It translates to CASTYGVNTGELFF.

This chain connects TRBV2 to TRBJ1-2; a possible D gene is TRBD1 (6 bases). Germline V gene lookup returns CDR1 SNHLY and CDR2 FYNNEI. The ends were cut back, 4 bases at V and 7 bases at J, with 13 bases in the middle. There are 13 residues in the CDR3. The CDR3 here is CASSGEQGAGYTF. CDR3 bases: TGTGCCAGCAGTGGAGAACAGGGAGCTGGCTACACCTTC.

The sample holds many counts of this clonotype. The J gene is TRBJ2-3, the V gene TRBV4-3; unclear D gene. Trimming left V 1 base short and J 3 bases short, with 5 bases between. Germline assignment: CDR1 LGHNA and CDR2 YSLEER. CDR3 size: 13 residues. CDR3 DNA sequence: TGCGCCAGCAGCCAAGGTAGTACAGATACGCAGTATTTT. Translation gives CASSQGSTDTQYF.

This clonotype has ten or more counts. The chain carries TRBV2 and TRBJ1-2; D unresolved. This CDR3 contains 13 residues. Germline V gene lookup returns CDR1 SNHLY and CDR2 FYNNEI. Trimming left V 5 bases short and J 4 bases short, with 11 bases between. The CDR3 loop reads CASSTTRGYGYTF. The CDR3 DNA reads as TGTGCCAGCAGTACCACACGGGGCTATGGCTACACCTTC.

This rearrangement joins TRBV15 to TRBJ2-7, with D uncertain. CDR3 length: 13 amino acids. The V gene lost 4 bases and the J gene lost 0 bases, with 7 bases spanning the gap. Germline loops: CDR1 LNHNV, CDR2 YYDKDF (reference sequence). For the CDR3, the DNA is TGTGCCACCAGCACAGGCAGCTCCTACGAGCAGTACTTC. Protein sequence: CATSTGSSYEQYF.

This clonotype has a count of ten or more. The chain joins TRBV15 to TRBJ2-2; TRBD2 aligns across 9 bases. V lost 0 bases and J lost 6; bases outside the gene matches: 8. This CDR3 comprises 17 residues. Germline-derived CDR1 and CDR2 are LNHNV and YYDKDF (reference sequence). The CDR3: CATSRDPAGGRAGELFF. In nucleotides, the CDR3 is TGTGCCACCAGCAGAGATCCAGCGGGGGGTCGGGCCGGGGAGCTGTTTTTT.

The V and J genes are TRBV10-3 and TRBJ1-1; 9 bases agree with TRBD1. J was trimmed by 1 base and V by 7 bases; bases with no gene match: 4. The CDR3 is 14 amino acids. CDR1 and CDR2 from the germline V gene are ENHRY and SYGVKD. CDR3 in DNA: TGTGCCATCAAAGGGGGACAGGGGAACACTGAAGCTTTCTTT. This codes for CAIKGGQGNTEAFF.

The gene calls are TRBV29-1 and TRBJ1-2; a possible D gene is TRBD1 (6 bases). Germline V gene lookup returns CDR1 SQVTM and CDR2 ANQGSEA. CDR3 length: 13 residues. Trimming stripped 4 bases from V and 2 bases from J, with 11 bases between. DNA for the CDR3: TGCAGCGTTGTGAAGGGGGACAACTATGGCTACACCTTC. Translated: CSVVKGDNYGYTF.

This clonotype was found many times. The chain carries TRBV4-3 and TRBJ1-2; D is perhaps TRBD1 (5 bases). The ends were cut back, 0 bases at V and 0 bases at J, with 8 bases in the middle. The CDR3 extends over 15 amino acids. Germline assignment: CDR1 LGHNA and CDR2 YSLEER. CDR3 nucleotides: TGCGCCAGCAGCCAAGATTGGGGCCCTAACTATGGCTACACCTTC. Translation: CASSQDWGPNYGYTF.

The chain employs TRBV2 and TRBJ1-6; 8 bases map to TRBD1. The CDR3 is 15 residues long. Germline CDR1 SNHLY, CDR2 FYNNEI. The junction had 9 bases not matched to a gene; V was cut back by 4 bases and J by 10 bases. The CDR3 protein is CASSVAGQGGSPLHF. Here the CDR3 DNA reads TGTGCCAGCAGTGTCGCCGGACAGGGCGGCTCACCCCTCCACTTT. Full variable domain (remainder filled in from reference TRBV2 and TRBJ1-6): EPEVTQTPSHQVTQMGQEVILRCVPISNHLYFYWYRQILGQKVEFLVSFYNNEISEKSEIFDDQFSVERPDGSNFTLKIRSTKLEDSAMYFCASSVAGQGGSPLHFGNGTRLTVT.

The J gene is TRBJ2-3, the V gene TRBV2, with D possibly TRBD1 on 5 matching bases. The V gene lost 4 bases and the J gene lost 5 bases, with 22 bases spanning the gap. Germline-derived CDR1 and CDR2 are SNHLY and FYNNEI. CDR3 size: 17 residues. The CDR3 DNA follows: TGTGCCAGCAGTGTCGGTGCTCCCAGGGCAACCCTAGATACGCAGTATTTT. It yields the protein CASSVGAPRATLDTQYF.

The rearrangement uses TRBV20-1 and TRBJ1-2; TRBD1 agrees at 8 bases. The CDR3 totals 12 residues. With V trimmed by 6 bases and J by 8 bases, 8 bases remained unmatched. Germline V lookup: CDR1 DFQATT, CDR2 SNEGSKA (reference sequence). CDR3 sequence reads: CSASPGQGGYTF. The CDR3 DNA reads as TGCAGTGCCAGCCCCGGACAGGGAGGCTACACCTTC.

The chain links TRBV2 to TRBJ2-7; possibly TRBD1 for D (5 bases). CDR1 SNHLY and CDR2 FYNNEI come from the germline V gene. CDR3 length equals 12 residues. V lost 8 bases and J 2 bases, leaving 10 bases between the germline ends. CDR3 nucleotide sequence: TGTGCCAGCGGCAGGGATACCTACGAGCAGTACTTC. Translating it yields CASGRDTYEQYF.

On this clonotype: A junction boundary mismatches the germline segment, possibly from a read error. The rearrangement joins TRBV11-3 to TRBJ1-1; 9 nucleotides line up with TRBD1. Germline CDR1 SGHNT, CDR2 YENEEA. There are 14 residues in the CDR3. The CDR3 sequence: CASGLGQGITEAFF. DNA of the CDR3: TGTGCCAGCGGCTTAGGACAGGGGATCACTGAAGCTTTCTTT.

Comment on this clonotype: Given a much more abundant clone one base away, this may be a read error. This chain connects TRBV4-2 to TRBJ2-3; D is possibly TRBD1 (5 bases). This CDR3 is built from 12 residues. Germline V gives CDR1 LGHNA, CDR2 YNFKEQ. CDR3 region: CAGSQGANTQYF. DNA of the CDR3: TGTGCCGGCAGCCAGGGCGCCAATACGCAGTATTTT.

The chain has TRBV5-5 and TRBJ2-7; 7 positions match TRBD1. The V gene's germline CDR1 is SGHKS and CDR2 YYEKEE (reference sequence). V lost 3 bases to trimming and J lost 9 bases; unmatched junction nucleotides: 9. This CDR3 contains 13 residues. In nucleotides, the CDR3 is TGTGCCAGCAGCTATGCACAGGGGATCGGGCAGTACTTC. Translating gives CASSYAQGIGQYF.

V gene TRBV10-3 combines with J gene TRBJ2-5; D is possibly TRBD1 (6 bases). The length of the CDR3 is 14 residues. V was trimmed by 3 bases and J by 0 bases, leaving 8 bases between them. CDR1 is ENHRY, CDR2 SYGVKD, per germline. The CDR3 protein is CAISDYRDQETQYF. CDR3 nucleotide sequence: TGTGCCATCAGTGATTACAGGGACCAAGAGACCCAGTACTTC.

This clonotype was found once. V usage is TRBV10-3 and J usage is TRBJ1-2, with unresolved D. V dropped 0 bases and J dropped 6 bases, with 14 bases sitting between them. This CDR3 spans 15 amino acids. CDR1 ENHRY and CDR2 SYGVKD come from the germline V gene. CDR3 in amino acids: CAISESAVLRDGYTF. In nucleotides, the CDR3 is TGTGCCATCAGTGAGTCGGCAGTATTGCGGGATGGCTACACCTTC.

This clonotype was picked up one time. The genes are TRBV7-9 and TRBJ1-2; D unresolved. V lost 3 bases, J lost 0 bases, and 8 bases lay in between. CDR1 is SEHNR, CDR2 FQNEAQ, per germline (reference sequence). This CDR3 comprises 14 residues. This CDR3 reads CASSFTSANYGYTF. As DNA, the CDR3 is TGTGCCAGCAGCTTCACGTCAGCTAACTATGGCTACACCTTC.

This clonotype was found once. CDR3 protein: CASSDLSYTGELFF. CDR3 sequence (DNA): TGCGCCAGCAGTGACCTTTCCTACACCGGGGAGCTGTTTTTT. The chain is built from TRBV10-1 and TRBJ2-2; D unclear. The CDR3 totals 14 residues. The germline gives CDR1 WNHNN, CDR2 SYGVQD (reference sequence). Trimming removed 3 bases from V and 3 bases from J, with 8 bases in between.

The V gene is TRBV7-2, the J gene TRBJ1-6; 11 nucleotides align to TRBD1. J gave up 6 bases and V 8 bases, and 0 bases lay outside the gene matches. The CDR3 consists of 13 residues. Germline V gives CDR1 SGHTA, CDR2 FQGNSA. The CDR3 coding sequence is TGTGCCAGCGGGACAGGGGGTAATTCACCCCTCCACTTT. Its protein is CASGTGGNSPLHF.

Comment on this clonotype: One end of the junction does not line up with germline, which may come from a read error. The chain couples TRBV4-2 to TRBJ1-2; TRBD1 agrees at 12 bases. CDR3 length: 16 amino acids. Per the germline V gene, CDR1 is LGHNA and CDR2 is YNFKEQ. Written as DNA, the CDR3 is TGTGCCAGCAGCCCCCGAGGGACAGGGGGCGGGTATGGCCACACCTTC. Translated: CASSPRGTGGGYGHTF.

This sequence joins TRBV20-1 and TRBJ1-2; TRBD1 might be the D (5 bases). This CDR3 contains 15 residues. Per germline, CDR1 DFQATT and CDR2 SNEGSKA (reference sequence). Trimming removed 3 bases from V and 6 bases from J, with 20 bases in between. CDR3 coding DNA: TGCAGTGCTAGTAGTTCATCAGGGATCAACCATGGCTACACCTTC. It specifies CSASSSSGINHGYTF.

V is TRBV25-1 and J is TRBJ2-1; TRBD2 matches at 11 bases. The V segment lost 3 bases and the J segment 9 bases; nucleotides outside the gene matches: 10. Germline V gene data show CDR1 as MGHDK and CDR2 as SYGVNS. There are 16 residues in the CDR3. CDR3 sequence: CASSDPLAGVFGEQFF. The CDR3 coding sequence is TGTGCCAGCAGTGACCCACTAGCGGGAGTATTCGGTGAGCAGTTCTTC.

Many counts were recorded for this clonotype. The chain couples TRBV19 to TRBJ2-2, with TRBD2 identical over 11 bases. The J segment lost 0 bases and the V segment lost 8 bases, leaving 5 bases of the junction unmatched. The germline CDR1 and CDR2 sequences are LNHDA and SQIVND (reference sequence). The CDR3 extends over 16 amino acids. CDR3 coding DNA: TGTGCCAGTGCGGGACTAGCGGCCCCGAACACCGGGGAGCTGTTTTTT. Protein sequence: CASAGLAAPNTGELFF.